Listed below are T cell receptor beta chains from one sample, sequenced in a study of cytomegalovirus exposure and HLA in healthy donors. Generated by immunoSEQ multiplex PCR, the TCRdb table keeps only in-frame clones and is missing some. The sample contains 140,000 to 150,000 clones, roughly 79% of which appear only once. Sequencing used PBMCs. These receptor sequences come from a woman in her 40s in good health and CMV-seropositive. Each CDR3 is given with its conserved first and last residue. The order of the fields is J gene, V gene, D gene, clone size, CDR3 DNA, CDR3 protein. D genes are given only for firm matches. Where a row states a size, it is once, few, many or the class of an expanded clone; other rows omit it.

j_gene: TRBJ2-7; v_gene: TRBV7-9; d_gene: NA; abundance: NA; CDR3nt: TGTGCCAGCAGCTTAGCCCAGGGTACTTACGAGCAGTACTTC; CDR3aa: CASSLAQGTYEQYF
j_gene: TRBJ1-2; v_gene: TRBV27; d_gene: NA; abundance: NA; CDR3nt: TGTGCCAGCAGGCCGACCAGGGACTATGGCTACACCTTC; CDR3aa: CASRPTRDYGYTF
j_gene: TRBJ2-7; v_gene: TRBV2; d_gene: NA; abundance: NA; CDR3nt: TGTGCCAGCGCGACAGAACCAACCAACGAGCAGTACTTC; CDR3aa: CASATEPTNEQYF
j_gene: TRBJ2-5; v_gene: TRBV7-2; d_gene: NA; abundance: few; CDR3nt: TGTGCCAGCAGCTTTAGTCGGGGTGGAGAAGAGACCCAGTACTTC; CDR3aa: CASSFSRGGEETQYF
j_gene: TRBJ2-6; v_gene: TRBV19; d_gene: NA; abundance: NA; CDR3nt: TGTGCCAGTAGTGACAGTCACTCTGGGGCCAACGTCCTGACTTTC; CDR3aa: CASSDSHSGANVLTF
j_gene: TRBJ2-7; v_gene: TRBV10-2; d_gene: TRBD1; abundance: NA; CDR3nt: TGCGCCAGCAGTGGGGGGACAGGACGTGAGCAGTACTTC; CDR3aa: CASSGGTGREQYF
j_gene: TRBJ2-2; v_gene: TRBV19; d_gene: NA; abundance: NA; CDR3nt: TGTGCCAGTAGTATCTTACCCTTCACAAACACCGGGGAGCTGTTTTTT; CDR3aa: CASSILPFTNTGELFF
j_gene: TRBJ1-5; v_gene: TRBV27; d_gene: NA; abundance: NA; CDR3nt: TGTGCCAGCAGTTTAGGGTGGGGGGGAAATCAGCCCCAGCATTTT; CDR3aa: CASSLGWGGNQPQHF
j_gene: TRBJ2-1; v_gene: TRBV7-9; d_gene: TRBD2; abundance: NA; CDR3nt: TGTGCCAGCAGCTTAGCGCGTGGCGGGGGGGCCCGAAATGAGCAGTTCTTC; CDR3aa: CASSLARGGGARNEQFF
j_gene: TRBJ2-1; v_gene: TRBV7-7; d_gene: TRBD2; abundance: NA; CDR3nt: TGTGCCAGCAGTGCCGGCAGCGGGGGGAACAATGAGCAGTTCTTC; CDR3aa: CASSAGSGGNNEQFF
j_gene: TRBJ2-5; v_gene: TRBV5-4; d_gene: NA; abundance: NA; CDR3nt: TGTGCCAGCAGCCCGGACAGCGTATCCCCACAAGAGACCCAGTACTTC; CDR3aa: CASSPDSVSPQETQYF
j_gene: TRBJ2-3; v_gene: TRBV5-1; d_gene: TRBD1; abundance: NA; CDR3nt: TGCGCCAGCAGCGTCCACGGGACAGCGGTCGGAGATACGCAGTATTTT; CDR3aa: CASSVHGTAVGDTQYF
j_gene: TRBJ1-1; v_gene: TRBV6-6; d_gene: TRBD1; abundance: few; CDR3nt: TGTGCCAGCAGTCGACAGGGGAACACTGAAGCTTTCTTT; CDR3aa: CASSRQGNTEAFF
j_gene: TRBJ2-4; v_gene: TRBV5-1; d_gene: NA; abundance: NA; CDR3nt: TGCGCCAGCAGCAGGGGGACAGCCAAAAACATTCAGTACTTC; CDR3aa: CASSRGTAKNIQYF
j_gene: TRBJ1-1; v_gene: TRBV5-4; d_gene: NA; abundance: NA; CDR3nt: TGTGCCAGCAGCTTGGATACAGGGTTTCCCACTGAAGCTTTCTTT; CDR3aa: CASSLDTGFPTEAFF
j_gene: TRBJ1-3; v_gene: TRBV28; d_gene: NA; abundance: NA; CDR3nt: TGTGCCAGCCGGGCCGGGGATGAGAAAACTGGAAACACCATATATTTT; CDR3aa: CASRAGDEKTGNTIYF
j_gene: TRBJ1-1; v_gene: TRBV5-4; d_gene: NA; abundance: few; CDR3nt: TGTGCCAGCAGCCCCGTCGGCGGTCTCAACACTGAAGCTTTCTTT; CDR3aa: CASSPVGGLNTEAFF
j_gene: TRBJ2-1; v_gene: TRBV27; d_gene: NA; abundance: NA; CDR3nt: TGTGCCAGCAGTTTAAGCGCCTACACATACAATGAGCAGTTCTTC; CDR3aa: CASSLSAYTYNEQFF
j_gene: TRBJ1-1; v_gene: TRBV29-1; d_gene: NA; abundance: NA; CDR3nt: TGCAGCGTTAGGCTAAGACTAGCCAACACTGAAGCTTTCTTT; CDR3aa: CSVRLRLANTEAFF
j_gene: TRBJ1-5; v_gene: TRBV4-1; d_gene: TRBD1; abundance: few; CDR3nt: TGCGCCAGCAGCCAACAGGGGGGCAATCAGCCCCAGCATTTT; CDR3aa: CASSQQGGNQPQHF
j_gene: TRBJ2-5; v_gene: TRBV6-1; d_gene: NA; abundance: NA; CDR3nt: TGTGCCACCCAGCCCCAAGGCAGGGGATTTGGGACCCAGTACTTC; CDR3aa: CATQPQGRGFGTQYF
j_gene: TRBJ2-1; v_gene: TRBV6-5; d_gene: NA; abundance: NA; CDR3nt: TGTGCCAGCAGTTTCGAGGGGGGGCTGAACAATGAGCAGTTCTTC; CDR3aa: CASSFEGGLNNEQFF
j_gene: TRBJ1-5; v_gene: TRBV6-1; d_gene: NA; abundance: NA; CDR3nt: TGTGCCAGCAGCAATAGCAATCAGCCCCAGCATTTT; CDR3aa: CASSNSNQPQHF
j_gene: TRBJ2-2; v_gene: TRBV2; d_gene: TRBD2; abundance: NA; CDR3nt: TGTGCCAGCAGTCCCGGACTAGCTGGCGGGGAGCTGTTTTTT; CDR3aa: CASSPGLAGGELFF
j_gene: TRBJ1-2; v_gene: TRBV27; d_gene: TRBD1; abundance: NA; CDR3nt: TGTGCCAGCAGTTTAACAGGGGGCGCGAGTGGCTACACCTTC; CDR3aa: CASSLTGGASGYTF
j_gene: TRBJ1-1; v_gene: TRBV9; d_gene: NA; abundance: NA; CDR3nt: TGTGCCAGCAGCGTAGGACTTCTGAACACTGAAGCTTTCTTT; CDR3aa: CASSVGLLNTEAFF
j_gene: TRBJ1-2; v_gene: TRBV28; d_gene: TRBD1; abundance: NA; CDR3nt: TGTGCCAGCAGTGACAGGGGGATGGGCTACACCTTC; CDR3aa: CASSDRGMGYTF
j_gene: TRBJ1-1; v_gene: TRBV6-1; d_gene: TRBD1; abundance: NA; CDR3nt: TGTGCCAGCAGCGACAGGGGGTTGAACACTGAAGCTTTCTTT; CDR3aa: CASSDRGLNTEAFF
j_gene: TRBJ2-7; v_gene: TRBV6-1; d_gene: TRBD1; abundance: NA; CDR3nt: TGTGCCAGCAGGCCCGGACAGGCGACGAGGGAGCAGTACTTC; CDR3aa: CASRPGQATREQYF
j_gene: TRBJ2-3; v_gene: TRBV18; d_gene: TRBD2; abundance: NA; CDR3nt: TGTGCCAGCTCACCAACTAGCGGGGGGGCTCATACGCAGTATTTT; CDR3aa: CASSPTSGGAHTQYF
j_gene: TRBJ2-5; v_gene: TRBV27; d_gene: NA; abundance: NA; CDR3nt: TGTGCCAGCAGTTTAGCCAGGGCTCAGAGAGAGACCCAGTACTTC; CDR3aa: CASSLARAQRETQYF
j_gene: TRBJ1-1; v_gene: TRBV6-5; d_gene: NA; abundance: NA; CDR3nt: TGTGCCAGCAGTTTTGGTATTTTGAGGCCGAACACTGAAGCTTTCTTT; CDR3aa: CASSFGILRPNTEAFF
j_gene: TRBJ1-3; v_gene: TRBV28; d_gene: NA; abundance: NA; CDR3nt: TGTGCCAGCAGTCCTCGCGTACGGGACACCATATATTTT; CDR3aa: CASSPRVRDTIYF
j_gene: TRBJ1-2; v_gene: TRBV10-3; d_gene: TRBD1; abundance: NA; CDR3nt: TGTGCCATCAGCGAAAGACTTACAGGGGGCGAACCTAACTATGGCTACACCTTC; CDR3aa: CAISERLTGGEPNYGYTF
j_gene: TRBJ2-3; v_gene: TRBV5-1; d_gene: TRBD2; abundance: once; CDR3nt: TGCGCCAGCAGCTTGCCTACCGGGACTACCGATACGCAGTATTTT; CDR3aa: CASSLPTGTTDTQYF
j_gene: TRBJ1-1; v_gene: TRBV6-1; d_gene: NA; abundance: NA; CDR3nt: TGTGCCAGCAGGGAACAGGGAAGGGGGACATCGGCTGAAGCTTTCTTT; CDR3aa: CASREQGRGTSAEAFF
j_gene: TRBJ2-5; v_gene: TRBV7-2; d_gene: TRBD2; abundance: NA; CDR3nt: TGTGCCAGCAGCCTGTCGCGGGGGGGCCTGCGGGAGACCCAGTACTTC; CDR3aa: CASSLSRGGLRETQYF
j_gene: TRBJ2-5; v_gene: TRBV19; d_gene: TRBD2; abundance: NA; CDR3nt: TGTGCCAGTAGTCCGGGGACTAGCGGTGGGACCCAGTACTTC; CDR3aa: CASSPGTSGGTQYF